This T cell receptor (beta chain) was found in a study of vaccination and CD4 T cells after COVID-19. Regarding treatment: roughly 11-day PBMC culture with coronavirus spike peptide pools or control peptides (ViraFEST assay). This CDR3 is built from 16 residues. Germline CDR1 is KGHDR and CDR2 is SFDVKD. V shed 3 bases and J shed 6 bases, with 16 bases lying between them. In its sample, this clonotype was seen a few times. Its antigen is undetermined. Sequencing of DNA taken from cultured CD4+ T cells relied on the Oncomine TCR Beta short-read assay. TCRdb re-called the PCR reads with MiXCR, one entry per CDR3 protein. The sample contains 9,500 to 15,000 distinct CDR3 sequences, around 58% of which appear only once.

V and J are TRBV24-1 and TRBJ2-2; D might be TRBD1 (6 bases). This TCR derives from a human donor who had recovered from COVID-19. The sequencing input was CD4+ T cells from blood, cultured in vitro. As DNA, the CDR3 is TGTGCCACCAGTGATACGTCCAGGGGCGACTCCGGGGAGCTGTTTTTT. Protein: CATSDTSRGDSGELFF.